Each of the 21 T cell receptor beta chains below was sequenced from the same sample in a study of cytomegalovirus exposure and HLA in healthy donors. PCR amplification relied on 60 Vbeta primers (plus 13 Jbeta primers). Repertoires were generated with immunoSEQ multiplex PCR, while TCRdb's copy carries only in-frame clones and drops some. Among over 85,000 clones listed, around 80% were seen once. The material sequenced was PBMCs. The receptor set was obtained from a man aged 25-40 years in good health and CMV-seronegative.

The chain links TRBV4-2 to TRBJ2-3; 8 nucleotides match TRBD2. The CDR3 covers 17 residues. After removal of 0 bases from V and 2 bases from J, the junction contained 7 bases not matched to a gene. Germline lookup yields CDR1 LGHNA and CDR2 YNFKEQ. Written as DNA, the CDR3 is TGTGCCAGCAGCCAAGATGGAACTAGCGGAAACACAGATACGCAGTATTTT. Its protein is CASSQDGTSGNTDTQYF.

V is TRBV2 and J is TRBJ2-7; 9 positions agree with TRBD2. There are 15 residues in the CDR3. Unmatched junction bases numbered 8, after V lost 4 bases and J lost 4 bases. Germline V gene data show CDR1 as SNHLY and CDR2 as FYNNEI. The DNA of the CDR3 is TGTGCCAGCAGTGGCGGGGGGGCCCCTGTGTACGAGCAGTACTTC. This translates into CASSGGGAPVYEQYF.

This chain joins TRBV9 and TRBJ1-1; 12 bases fit TRBD1. The CDR3 loop spans 14 amino acids. CDR1 and CDR2 (germline): SGDLS, YYNGEE. J was trimmed by 7 bases and V by 3 bases; bases with no gene match: 4. The CDR3 sequence: CASSEGTGGVEAFF. Written as DNA, the CDR3 is TGTGCCAGCAGCGAAGGGACAGGGGGCGTTGAAGCTTTCTTT.

This rearrangement joins TRBV5-5 to TRBJ1-2; unclear D gene. Trimming took 0 bases from V and 1 from J, leaving 4 bases between them. The germline CDR1 and CDR2 sequences are SGHKS and YYEKEE (reference sequence). CDR3 size: 13 residues. The CDR3, as DNA: TGTGCCAGCAGCTTGGGAGTTAACTATGGCTACACCTTC. Encoded protein: CASSLGVNYGYTF.

This chain uses TRBV19 with TRBJ2-2; TRBD2 might be the D (6 bases). The germline V gene has CDR1 LNHDA and CDR2 SQIVND (reference sequence). The CDR3 covers 14 residues. Trimming removed 6 bases at V and 7 bases at J, with 15 bases between. The DNA of the CDR3 is TGTGCCAGTAGGCGGGAAATAGGGTTCGGGGAGCTGTTTTTT. It translates to CASRREIGFGELFF.

The chain couples TRBV19 to TRBJ1-5; 7 bases agree with TRBD1. Germline CDR1 and CDR2: LNHDA and SQIVND (reference sequence). Trimming took 8 bases from V and 3 from J; bases not matched to a gene: 10. There are 15 residues in the CDR3. CDR3 sequence: CASGVPTGYNQPQHF. In DNA form, the CDR3 reads TGTGCCAGTGGGGTACCGACAGGGTACAATCAGCCCCAGCATTTT.

This chain joins TRBV6-5 and TRBJ2-1; 7 positions agree with TRBD2. The V and J ends lost 5 bases and 6 bases, in that order; junction bases with no gene match: 10. CDR1 is MNHEY, CDR2 SVGAGI, per germline. This CDR3 has 15 residues. The CDR3 loop reads CASSRGGSGGNEQFF. The CDR3 nucleotides are TGTGCCAGCAGTCGGGGCGGGAGCGGAGGCAATGAGCAGTTCTTC.

The chain carries TRBV6-4 and TRBJ2-3, with 10 bases lining up with TRBD2. The CDR3 consists of 15 residues. Trimming cost V 4 bases and J 5 bases; bases outside gene matches: 6. The germline V gene encodes CDR1 MRHNA and CDR2 SNTAGT. The DNA of the CDR3 is TGTGCCAGCAGTGTGAGCGGGGGGGCGGTAGATACGCAGTATTTT. It specifies CASSVSGGAVDTQYF.

The CDR3 protein is CASSLFDRVLEKLFF. The CDR3 DNA sequence: TGTGCCAGCAGCTTATTCGACAGGGTATTAGAAAAACTGTTTTTT. The chain employs TRBV5-5 and TRBJ1-4; 7 bases line up with TRBD1. This CDR3 is built from 15 residues. V was clipped by 2 bases and J by 8 bases; unmatched bases: 9. Germline-derived CDR1 and CDR2 are SGHKS and YYEKEE (reference sequence).

This clone was picked up one time. The rearrangement joins TRBV19 to TRBJ1-5; 7 positions agree with TRBD1. The CDR3 extends over 15 amino acids. With V trimmed by 6 bases and J by 3 bases, 8 bases remained unmatched. Germline lookup yields CDR1 LNHDA and CDR2 SQIVND (reference sequence). CDR3: CASRVGTVINQPQHF. CDR3 DNA sequence: TGTGCCAGTAGGGTCGGGACAGTCATCAATCAGCCCCAGCATTTT.

This CDR3 reads CASSSSGVGTDTQYF. DNA of the CDR3: TGTGCCAGCAGCTCGAGCGGGGTTGGCACAGATACGCAGTATTTT. The rearrangement joins TRBV7-3 to TRBJ2-3; TRBD2 aligns across 7 bases. V shed 4 bases and J 1 base; nucleotides not matched to a gene: 5. The V gene's germline CDR1 is SGHTA and CDR2 FQGTGA. The CDR3 has 15 residues. Full variable domain (outside the CDR3, taken from reference TRBV7-3 and TRBJ2-3): GAGVSQTPSNKVTEKGKYVELRCDPISGHTALYWYRQSLGQGPEFLIYFQGTGAADDSGLPNDRFFAVRPEGSVSTLKIQRTERGDSAVYLCASSSSGVGTDTQYFGPGTRLTVL.

The V gene is TRBV19, the J gene TRBJ1-2; D is undetermined. Trimming pared 8 bases from V and 5 bases from J, leaving 12 bases between. CDR3 length: 12 residues. Germline CDR1 LNHDA, CDR2 SQIVND (reference sequence). This CDR3 reads CASEGGKYGYTF. CDR3 nucleotides: TGTGCCAGTGAGGGAGGGAAATATGGCTACACCTTC.

This chain connects TRBV5-1 to TRBJ1-1, with D possibly matching TRBD1 (5 bases). The CDR3 has 14 residues. CDR1 and CDR2 (germline): SGHRS, YFSETQ. With 1 base removed from V and 4 bases from J, the gap between germline ends came to 11 bases. CDR3 sequence reads: CASSLFRAGTEAFF. For the CDR3, the DNA is TGCGCCAGCAGCTTGTTCAGGGCCGGCACTGAAGCTTTCTTT. The full variable domain, its missing parts supplied by reference TRBV5-1 and TRBJ1-1, is KAGVTQTPRYLIKTRGQQVTLSCSPISGHRSVSWYQQTPGQGLQFLFEYFSETQRNKGNFPGRFSGRQFSNSRSEMNVSTLELGDSALYLCASSLFRAGTEAFFGQGTRLTVV.

This clone was seen a single time. The chain recombines TRBV6-4 with TRBJ1-2, with TRBD1 as a possible D gene (6 bases). V lost 3 bases and J 6 bases, leaving 14 bases between the germline ends. The CDR3 is 14 residues long. The germline gives CDR1 MRHNA, CDR2 SNTAGT. In nucleotides, the CDR3 is TGTGCCAGCAGTGAGTTTTCAGGGGATAATGGCTACACCTTC. Encoded protein: CASSEFSGDNGYTF.

V is TRBV29-1 and J is TRBJ1-1; tentative D call: TRBD1 (6 bases). The CDR3 consists of 13 residues. Germline values: CDR1 SQVTM, CDR2 ANQGSEA. V lost 2 bases and J 4 bases, leaving 11 bases between the germline ends. CDR3 DNA sequence: TGCAGCGTTGAAAACAGGGTGGGCACTGAAGCTTTCTTT. Its translation: CSVENRVGTEAFF.

The chain combines TRBV27 with TRBJ2-2; TRBD1 might be the D (5 bases). The CDR3 covers 15 residues. The V gene's germline CDR1 is MNHEY and CDR2 SMNVEV (reference sequence). The V and J ends lost 1 base and 2 bases respectively, with 8 bases between them. In nucleotides, the CDR3 is TGTGCCAGCAGTTTATTGACAGACAACACCGGGGAGCTGTTTTTT. Its protein product is CASSLLTDNTGELFF.

This clone was detected once. The chain combines TRBV5-6 with TRBJ2-3; D perhaps matches TRBD2 (7 bases). This CDR3 has 16 residues. In germline, CDR1 is SGHDT, CDR2 YYEEEE. V lost 2 bases and J lost 5, with 18 bases in between. The CDR3 reads CASSLSYGGQLDTQYF. CDR3 DNA: TGTGCCAGCAGCTTATCATACGGGGGGCAGCTAGATACGCAGTATTTT.

V usage is TRBV15 and J usage is TRBJ2-7; D may be TRBD1 (5 bases). This CDR3 spans 14 amino acids. Germline V gene sequence: CDR1 LNHNV, CDR2 YYDKDF (reference sequence). Trimming cost V 0 bases and J 0 bases, with 6 bases left between them. CDR3 bases: TGTGCCACCAGCAGAGACAGGGACTCCTACGAGCAGTACTTC. This encodes CATSRDRDSYEQYF.

The chain employs TRBV5-1 and TRBJ1-2; D ambiguous. The CDR3 totals 15 residues. The germline CDR1 and CDR2 sequences are SGHRS and YFSETQ. Trimming pared 0 bases from V and 5 bases from J, leaving 14 bases between. CDR3 sequence: CASSLGATAGYGYTF. The CDR3 DNA follows: TGCGCCAGCAGCTTGGGGGCTACAGCGGGGTATGGCTACACCTTC.

The rearrangement uses TRBV9 and TRBJ1-2; D gene unclear. CDR1 SGDLS and CDR2 YYNGEE come from the germline V gene. The CDR3 loop spans 14 amino acids. Trimming cost V 6 bases and J 6 bases, with 18 bases left between them. The chain's CDR3 is CASTSAYQSHGYTF. CDR3 nucleotides: TGTGCCAGCACCTCAGCGTATCAATCGCATGGCTACACCTTC. Complete variable domain (other parts from reference TRBV9 and TRBJ1-2): DSGVTQTPKHLITATGQRVTLRCSPRSGDLSVYWYQQSLDQGLQFLIQYYNGEERAKGNILERFSAQQFPDLHSELNLSSLELGDSALYFCASTSAYQSHGYTFGSGTRLTVV.

The rearrangement joins TRBV2 to TRBJ1-1, with 8 bases that match TRBD1. From germline, CDR1 is SNHLY and CDR2 FYNNEI. J was trimmed by 0 bases and V by 4 bases; bases with no gene match: 4. CDR3 length: 15 residues. CDR3 in DNA: TGTGCCAGCAGTGGAGGACAGGGAATGAACACTGAAGCTTTCTTT. Translated: CASSGGQGMNTEAFF. Filled out from reference TRBV2 and TRBJ1-1, the complete variable domain reads EPEVTQTPSHQVTQMGQEVILRCVPISNHLYFYWYRQILGQKVEFLVSFYNNEISEKSEIFDDQFSVERPDGSNFTLKIRSTKLEDSAMYFCASSGGQGMNTEAFFGQGTRLTVV.